The 30 T cell receptor beta chains given below trace back to one sample, sequenced in a study of early T cells in non-severe SARS-CoV-2 infection. TCRdb processed the 5' RACE reads anew with MiXCR; each CDR3 protein has one entry. The repertoire holds about 83,000 distinct CDR3 sequences, about 13% seen once, with 1.4% in the top ten. Sequenced input: whole blood. The receptors shown here come from an adult who was a healthcare worker with PCR-confirmed SARS-CoV-2 infection or an uninfected control (not recorded which).

The chain uses TRBV29-1 and TRBJ2-5, with 9 nucleotides matching TRBD1. J was trimmed by 5 bases and V by 5 bases; bases with no gene match: 15. Germline CDR1 is SQVTM and CDR2 is ANQGSEA. CDR3 length: 16 residues. The DNA of the CDR3 is TGCAGCGTTTCCCCCGGACAGGGGAAGGTGGAGGAGACCCAGTACTTC. Translating it yields CSVSPGQGKVEETQYF.

The V gene is TRBV19, the J gene TRBJ1-5; no clear D. The germline V gene encodes CDR1 LNHDA and CDR2 SQIVND (reference sequence). V was cut by 5 bases and J by 3 bases, with 8 bases left in between. The CDR3 has 13 amino acids. The CDR3 nucleotides read TGTGCCAGTAGTCCTCGTAACAATCAGCCCCAGCATTTT. It is translated as CASSPRNNQPQHF. Using reference TRBV19 and TRBJ1-5 for the parts outside the CDR3, the full variable domain is DGGITQSPKYLFRKEGQNVTLSCEQNLNHDAMYWYRQDPGQGLRLIYYSQIVNDFQKGDIAEGYSVSREKKESFPLTVTSAQKNPTAFYLCASSPRNNQPQHFGDGTRLSIL.

This clonotype was counted at least ten times. This chain connects TRBV7-6 to TRBJ2-3; D uncertain. Trimming took 0 bases from V and 6 from J, leaving 4 bases between them. The CDR3 totals 12 residues. Germline V gene data show CDR1 as SGHVS and CDR2 as FNYEAQ. CDR3: CASSLAADTQYF. The CDR3 coding sequence is TGTGCCAGCAGCTTAGCGGCCGATACGCAGTATTTT.

In its sample, this clonotype was seen a few times. The V gene is TRBV7-9, the J gene TRBJ1-1, with 7 nucleotides matching TRBD1. After removal of 5 bases from V and 4 bases from J, the junction contained 13 bases not matched to a gene. The CDR3 contains 16 residues. CDR1 is SEHNR and CDR2 is FQNEAQ in the germline V gene (reference sequence). This chain's CDR3 is CASSARQGYWGTEAFF. The CDR3 DNA follows: TGTGCCAGCAGCGCCCGACAGGGTTACTGGGGCACTGAAGCTTTCTTT.

This clonotype was picked up many times. This sequence joins TRBV28 and TRBJ2-7, with 9 nucleotides matching TRBD1. The CDR3 is 15 residues long. Germline trimming cut 3 bases from V and 3 bases from J; bases unmatched to any gene: 6. Germline CDR1 reads MDHEN; CDR2 reads SYDVKM. The CDR3 bases are TGTGCCAGCAGTTTCTTGGGGACAGGGAGCTACGAGCAGTACTTC. Its protein is CASSFLGTGSYEQYF.

This clonotype came up many times. This rearrangement joins TRBV6-1 to TRBJ2-7; 8 bases are a match to TRBD2. Germline loops: CDR1 MNHNS, CDR2 SASEGT. V was clipped by 0 bases and J by 0 bases; unmatched bases: 19. The CDR3 runs 21 residues. DNA of the CDR3: TGTGCCAGCAGTGAAGCGCTCCCTCACCAACGTCTAGCGGGCAGCTCCTACGAGCAGTACTTC. Translating gives CASSEALPHQRLAGSSYEQYF.

The V call is TRBV9, the J call TRBJ1-5; D possibly corresponds to TRBD1 (5 bases). CDR1 and CDR2 (germline): SGDLS, YYNGEE. Trimming stripped 0 bases from V and 6 bases from J, with 16 bases between. The CDR3 has 16 amino acids. The CDR3 region has the DNA TGTGCCAGCAGCGTAGGCGACAGTGGTGTTGGTCAGCCCCAGCATTTT. Translated, it gives CASSVGDSGVGQPQHF.

This chain connects TRBV7-8 to TRBJ2-3; the match to TRBD2 covers 8 bases. Looked up from germline, CDR1 is SGHVS and CDR2 is FQNEAQ. Trimming cost V 4 bases and J 0 bases; bases outside gene matches: 15. This CDR3 has 19 residues. CDR3 sequence (DNA): TGTGCCAGCAGCTCCCGTGAGGCGGGGGGAATATCTAGCACAGATACGCAGTATTTT. Its translation is CASSSREAGGISSTDTQYF.

This clonotype was observed at least ten times. The chain joins TRBV11-3 to TRBJ2-3, with 7 nucleotides matching TRBD2. After removal of 1 base from V and 3 bases from J, the junction contained 7 bases not matched to a gene. The CDR3 has 16 residues. Germline V gene lookup returns CDR1 SGHNT and CDR2 YENEEA. The CDR3 region is CASSLGRRGRTDTQYF. The CDR3 DNA sequence: TGTGCCAGCAGCTTAGGAAGGCGGGGGAGGACAGATACGCAGTATTTT.

This clonotype was observed many times. The chain couples TRBV12-3 or TRBV12-4 to TRBJ2-3; D is undetermined. V was pared by 3 bases and J by 6 bases, with 10 bases between. The CDR3 totals 13 residues. The CDR3 DNA reads TGTGCCAGCAGTTTCCGTCTGGGTGATACGCAGTATTTT. Amino acids: CASSFRLGDTQYF.

The chain couples TRBV9 to TRBJ2-1; TRBD2 aligns across 11 bases. Looked up from germline, CDR1 is SGDLS and CDR2 is YYNGEE. The V gene end was trimmed by 3 bases and the J gene end by 8 bases; junction bases not matched to a gene: 7. This CDR3 contains 15 residues. The CDR3 protein is CASSARLAGRDEQFF. CDR3 sequence (DNA): TGTGCCAGCAGCGCTAGACTAGCGGGGAGGGATGAGCAGTTCTTC.

This rearrangement joins TRBV12-3 or TRBV12-4 to TRBJ2-3, with D possibly TRBD2 on 5 matching bases. Trimming took off 0 bases at V and 0 bases at J, with 19 bases between the two ends. This CDR3 region has 19 residues. The chain's CDR3 is CASSLALAEVESSTDTQYF. The DNA for the CDR3 is TGTGCCAGCAGTTTAGCGCTAGCCGAGGTAGAGTCTAGCACAGATACGCAGTATTTT.

This clonotype was counted a few times. The genes are TRBV9 and TRBJ2-3; the D is unclear. The CDR3 length is 15 residues. Germline values: CDR1 SGDLS, CDR2 YYNGEE. The germline V and J ends were trimmed by 0 bases and 1 base, with 9 bases remaining between them. CDR3 DNA sequence: TGTGCCAGCAGCGTAGAAAAGCGACGCACAGATACGCAGTATTTT. It specifies CASSVEKRRTDTQYF.

The chain carries TRBV7-9 and TRBJ2-1; D gene ambiguous. The V end was cut by 3 bases, the J end by 5 bases, with 17 bases between. Germline assignment: CDR1 SEHNR and CDR2 FQNEAQ (reference sequence). The CDR3 extends over 16 amino acids. Written as DNA, the CDR3 is TGTGCCAGCAGCTTCCCCTACACTGGGGTTGACAATGAGCAGTTCTTC. This gives the protein CASSFPYTGVDNEQFF.

The table lists this clonotype with a few counts. The rearrangement links TRBV7-2 to TRBJ2-1; D unresolved. Germline V CDR1 and CDR2: SGHTA, FQGNSA. The CDR3 contains 14 residues. Trimming cost V 1 base and J 4 bases, with 8 bases left between them. The CDR3 reads CASSLDRLYNEQFF. In DNA form, the CDR3 reads TGTGCCAGCAGCTTAGACCGACTTTACAATGAGCAGTTCTTC.

The sample holds many counts of this clonotype. The chain uses TRBV27 and TRBJ1-1; no reliable D call. Germline assignment: CDR1 MNHEY and CDR2 SMNVEV (reference sequence). The CDR3 is 13 residues long. Trimming stripped 3 bases from V and 11 bases from J, with 16 bases between. The CDR3 loop reads CASSFQSHLEAFF. CDR3 DNA sequence: TGTGCCAGCAGTTTCCAGTCCCATCTTGAGGCTTTCTTT.

In its sample, this clonotype was seen many times. The J gene is TRBJ1-4, the V gene TRBV9; TRBD1 is a possible D gene (6 bases). This CDR3 has 15 amino acids. V was pared by 0 bases and J by 4 bases, with 10 bases between. Germline values: CDR1 SGDLS, CDR2 YYNGEE. The CDR3 region has the DNA TGTGCCAGCAGCGTAGGAAGACAGGTTAATGAAAAACTGTTTTTT. This gives the protein CASSVGRQVNEKLFF.

This clonotype is a singleton in its sample. The V call is TRBV15, the J call TRBJ2-5, with 7 bases lining up with TRBD1. Germline values: CDR1 LNHNV, CDR2 YYDKDF (reference sequence). Trimming cost V 6 bases and J 5 bases; bases outside gene matches: 9. The CDR3 extends over 14 amino acids. The CDR3 here is CATRPGTERETQYF. In DNA, the CDR3 is TGTGCCACCAGACCCGGGACAGAGAGGGAGACCCAGTACTTC.

The rearrangement uses TRBV27 and TRBJ1-4, with TRBD1 matching 7 bases. This CDR3 contains 19 residues. The V gene end was trimmed by 4 bases and the J gene end by 0 bases; junction bases not matched to a gene: 14. Germline values: CDR1 MNHEY, CDR2 SMNVEV (reference sequence). This CDR3 reads CASSSRGPAWVATNEKLFF. CDR3 sequence (DNA): TGTGCCAGCAGTTCTAGGGGGCCTGCGTGGGTGGCAACTAATGAAAAACTGTTTTTT.

This clonotype came up once. This sequence may be a read error, since a much larger clone differs from it by one base. The chain links TRBV7-9 to TRBJ2-4; no clear D. The germline V gene encodes CDR1 SEHNR and CDR2 FQNEAQ (reference sequence). The V and J ends lost 1 base and 0 bases respectively, with 7 bases between them. This CDR3 region has 15 residues. CDR3 amino acids: CASSLVLPAKNIQYF. In DNA, the CDR3 is TGTGCCAGCAGCTTAGTGCTGCCAGCCAAAAACATTCAGTACTTC.

This clonotype has a handful of counts. J is TRBJ2-3 and V is TRBV4-3, with TRBD2 matching 12 bases. J lost 6 bases, V lost 1 base, and 8 bases had no gene match. The CDR3 spans 17 residues. Looked up from germline, CDR1 is LGHNA and CDR2 is YSLEER. The DNA for the CDR3 is TGCGCCAGCAGCCAAGGGAGTAGTCTAGCGGGGGGGGATACGCAGTATTTT. This sequence encodes CASSQGSSLAGGDTQYF.

This clonotype appeared many times. The chain links TRBV6-5 to TRBJ1-6; D not resolved. CDR3 size: 13 residues. Trimming shortened V by 0 bases and J by 7 bases, and 4 bases separated the two germline ends. CDR1 is MNHEY, CDR2 SVGAGI, per germline. CDR3 DNA sequence: TGTGCCAGCAGTTACTCGGGCAATTCACCCCTCCACTTT. Translating it yields CASSYSGNSPLHF.

This clonotype came up a few times. This chain uses TRBV20-1 with TRBJ1-1; D call uncertain. Trimming left V 4 bases short and J 11 bases short, with 14 bases between. The CDR3 length is 11 residues. Germline CDR1 DFQATT, CDR2 SNEGSKA (reference sequence). CDR3 in DNA: TGCAGTGCTACGACTGGTTTCGGGGCTTTCTTT. Its translation is CSATTGFGAFF.

This clonotype turned up a few times. The chain combines TRBV7-9 with TRBJ2-1; 11 bases fit TRBD2. CDR3 length: 15 residues. The V gene end was trimmed by 5 bases and the J gene end by 6 bases; junction bases not matched to a gene: 6. CDR1 is SEHNR, CDR2 FQNEAQ, per germline (reference sequence). CDR3 sequence: CASSVLAGDLNEQFF. The CDR3 DNA is TGTGCCAGCAGCGTACTAGCGGGGGACCTCAATGAGCAGTTCTTC.

This chain connects TRBV7-9 to TRBJ2-7; 9 bases are shared with TRBD1. The V gene's germline CDR1 is SEHNR and CDR2 FQNEAQ (reference sequence). After removal of 4 bases from V and 5 bases from J, the junction contained 9 bases not matched to a gene. The CDR3 is made up of 15 amino acids. The CDR3 sequence is CASSYPGQGVDEQYF. CDR3 bases: TGTGCCAGCAGCTACCCGGGACAGGGTGTCGACGAGCAGTACTTC. Full variable domain (rest looked up from reference TRBV7-9 and TRBJ2-7): DTGVSQNPRHKITKRGQNVTFRCDPISEHNRLYWYRQTLGQGPEFLTYFQNEAQLEKSRLLSDRFSAERPKGSFSTLEIQRTEQGDSAMYLCASSYPGQGVDEQYFGPGTRLTVT.

This clonotype came up many times. The chain joins TRBV20-1 to TRBJ1-5; a possible D gene is TRBD1 (6 bases). Trimming took off 1 base at V and 0 bases at J, with 13 bases between the two ends. The CDR3 is 16 residues long. CDR1 and CDR2 from the germline V gene are DFQATT and SNEGSKA (reference sequence). The CDR3 reads CSARAGGRYSNQPQHF. CDR3 sequence (DNA): TGCAGTGCTAGAGCTGGGGGCCGTTATAGCAATCAGCCCCAGCATTTT.

CDR3 DNA: TGCGCCAGCAGTGAAAGAGGGGTTTATGGCTACACCTTC. This sequence encodes CASSERGVYGYTF. The chain has TRBV10-2 and TRBJ1-2; possibly TRBD1 for D (5 bases). CDR1 and CDR2 from the germline V gene are WSHSY and SAAADI. Trimming cost V 3 bases and J 5 bases, with 10 bases left between them. The CDR3 consists of 13 residues.

This clonotype was seen only a few times. The CDR3 DNA follows: TGTGCCAGCAGCTCCACCAGGCATTCACCCCTCCACTTT. As protein: CASSSTRHSPLHF. This rearrangement joins TRBV5-5 to TRBJ1-6, with D uncertain. The CDR3 has 13 residues. In germline, CDR1 is SGHKS, CDR2 YYEKEE (reference sequence). The V end was cut by 3 bases, the J end by 8 bases, with 9 bases between.

This clonotype was detected many times. V usage is TRBV11-2 and J usage is TRBJ2-7; a weak D match, TRBD2 (5 bases). The V gene lost 8 bases and the J gene lost 2 bases, with 16 bases spanning the gap. The CDR3 sequence is 14 residues long. Germline V lookup: CDR1 SGHAT, CDR2 FQNNGV. In DNA form, the CDR3 reads TGTGCCAGCTCCGGGGTATCGCCTCCCTACGAGCAGTACTTC. Translated: CASSGVSPPYEQYF. The whole variable domain, remainder taken from reference TRBV11-2 and TRBJ2-7, is EAGVAQSPRYKIIEKRQSVAFWCNPISGHATLYWYQQILGQGPKLLIQFQNNGVVDDSQLPKDRFSAERLKGVDSTLKIQPAKLEDSAVYLCASSGVSPPYEQYFGPGTRLTVT.

This clonotype was seen repeatedly, ten times or more. The chain employs TRBV5-4 and TRBJ2-7; a possible D gene is TRBD1 (5 bases). V was trimmed by 4 bases and J by 0 bases, leaving 14 bases between them. The CDR3 consists of 15 residues. Germline-derived CDR1 and CDR2 are SGHNT and YYREEE (reference sequence). The CDR3 loop reads CASSLGPLSSYEQYF. DNA of the CDR3: TGTGCCAGCAGCCTGGGGCCGTTGAGCTCCTACGAGCAGTACTTC.